This TCR beta chain was sequenced for a study of OX40 agonist ivuxolimab in advanced cancers. Study-wide results and caveats: Blood T cells, both CD4+ and CD8+, expanded clonally by week 6 at 0.1 to 3.0 mg/kg.

Repertoires were generated with immunoSEQ multiplex PCR, while TCRdb's copy carries only in-frame clones and drops some. Here the sample spans tens of thousands of clones, around nine tenths being singletons. The J segment lost 4 bases and the V segment lost 4 bases, leaving 8 bases of the junction unmatched. This CDR3 has 16 residues. CDR1 and CDR2 (germline): SGHNT, YYREEE (reference sequence). As regards this clone: Its matching antigen is unknown.

The sequences come from CD4+ or CD8+ T cells sorted from blood, collected in a trial of the OX40 agonist ivuxolimab. The chain uses TRBV5-4 and TRBJ2-6; TRBD1 aligns across 7 bases. This receptor was identified in an adult with an advanced solid tumor such as melanoma, head and neck, liver or kidney cancer. The chain's CDR3 is CASSPDRVAGANVLTF. For the CDR3, the DNA is TGTGCCAGCAGCCCAGACAGGGTAGCCGGGGCCAACGTCCTGACTTTC. Full variable domain (missing parts from reference TRBV5-4 and TRBJ2-6): ETGVTQSPTHLIKTRGQQVTLRCSSQSGHNTVSWYQQALGQGPQFIFQYYREEENGRGNFPPRFSGLQFPNYSSELNVNALELDDSALYLCASSPDRVAGANVLTFGAGSRLTVL.